The T cell receptor beta chain under discussion was sequenced for a study of cytomegalovirus exposure and HLA in healthy donors (dated by TCRdb to between 2016 and 2019). Regarding the complete study: An earlier analysis of approximately 640 of the donors reported more than 250 Gb of sequence data and 117 million unique TCR beta sequences from some 180 million T cells. About 280 gigabases of sequencing data and tens of millions of unique TCR sequences were included in an early release covering around 650 HLA-typed donors. Among the roughly 370 genotyped donors, roughly 80% belonged to the genetic ancestry cluster associated with self-reported Caucasian donors. The study aimed to test whether cataloging public T cell receptors could reveal signatures of past pathogen exposure. The T cell repertoires of 550 to 850 subjects were profiled by immunosequencing and related to cytomegalovirus serostatus. A separate validation cohort of some 130 different subjects was used in addition to the roughly 720-subject first cohort. The study combined high-throughput TCR immunosequencing, statistical association of individual TCRs with disease status, and machine learning to predict cytomegalovirus infection status. To study patterns of TCR occurrence, a later analysis re-analyzed previously published TCR beta repertoires from 650 to 750 donors and added high-resolution HLA genotyping. In the later analysis, no new phenotypic data were used to find candidate immune exposures; instead, reliance was placed on TCR beta sequences and their occurrence across donors. An earlier analysis of around 580 of the donors used high-throughput TCR beta sequencing to judge whether each TCR beta V gene segment behaved as functional or pseudogenic. Donor age, sex, ethnicity and CMV serostatus were compiled together with the repertoire data. Genome-wide SNP genotypes for about 65% of the 666 donors were used in a later genetic analysis, which treated that subset as a discovery cohort. All discovery cohort repertoires had been generated on a single sequencing platform. HLA typing covered class I and class II loci at four-digit resolution. Typing coverage varied by locus: 629-630 donors for A, B, C, DRB1 and DQB1; approximately 560 for DQA1; about 600 for DPA1; roughly 450 for DPB1. A handful of DR-DQ haplotypes were handled as single units for association and clustering because linkage in the cohort was strong. Among almost 400 genotyped donors of the cohort, an average of 235,054 unique TCR beta nucleotide sequences were sequenced per donor, roughly 20% of them non-productive. Overall results and qualifications from the work: A later analysis found that most CMV-associated TCR beta chains appeared HLA-restricted, with HLA associations seemingly driven largely by CMV exposure. A later genetic analysis reported fewer N-insertions in productive TCRs among donors in an Asian-associated ancestry cluster than the approximately 700-donor mean. A further reported finding was that TCR beta sequences accurately predicted the HLA-A and HLA-B alleles for most subjects in the first cohort. The earlier analysis of 587 of the donors excluded approximately 15 rarely observed V segments, including chromosome 9 orphons, because counts were too low. Linkage disequilibrium might explain the correlated functional status among segregating V segments, but an unknown experimental factor could not be excluded. A group of highly shared sequence variants was considered likely to be a technical artifact of the sequencing pipeline. This cohort had only TCR beta chains sequenced, and the lack of alpha or paired-chain data limited which features could be detected. The classifier was reported to diagnose cytomegalovirus status with high specificity and sensitivity in both the original and validation cohorts. Because HLA typing was unavailable for some donors at each locus, only the typed subset was used in association tests. Compared with equally common non-associated chains, HLA-associated TCR beta chains in a later analysis were more clonally expanded and had lower generation probabilities. Most TCR sequences were seen in very few donors, while some public TCRs were found in many individuals. In an earlier analysis of about 600 of the donors, most TCR beta V segments appeared in productive rearrangements about 87% or about 30% of the time, broadly matching IMGT annotations. A later analysis reported that several top co-occurrence clusters appeared linked to parvovirus B19, influenza, CMV and Epstein-Barr virus. It was suggested by the authors that the approach could potentially be generalized to other disease states and immunological phenotypes. In a later analysis, the rate of TCR association differed among HLA loci, with DRB1 alleles having the most associated TCRs and HLA-C alleles having the fewest. A later analysis associated about 16,000 TCR beta sequences with specific HLA alleles at a false discovery rate of 0.05. For the cohort, immune exposure information was limited to CMV serostatus. In vitro tests confirmed that a few of the cytomegalovirus-associated TCR beta chains recognize cytomegalovirus antigens. The study listed around 160 TCR beta chains as associated with cytomegalovirus. Some IMGT-functional V segments, including TRBV6-2 and TRBV6-3, could not be told apart with the 87-base-pair reads, so those segments were excluded. Assigning TCR associations to individual alleles was difficult when HLA alleles, especially DR and DQ, strongly co-occurred. In a later genetic analysis, a missense DCLRE1C variant was associated with V-gene and J-gene trimming of TCR beta chains, and the association was replicated in an independent cohort. Sequencing depth was assumed to be roughly uniform across donors in the presence/absence analyses, though that assumption may not hold.

The cohort comprised around 690 healthy bone marrow donors. All cohort members were sampled while nominally healthy, although unrecorded immune exposures were likely present. The donor was CMV seronegative and belonged to the group of 380 or so seronegative cohort members. A peripheral blood sample was collected from each donor, and TCR beta sequencing was performed on peripheral blood mononuclear cells. Genomic DNA extraction from the blood cell samples was performed with the Qiagen DNeasy Blood Extraction Kit. With respect to this clone: This receptor's antigen is unknown. No qualities accompany the bases; no much larger clone lies one base away.

The library was built by means of the immunoSEQ multiplex PCR assay. For the multiplex PCR, a mixture combining 60 forward primers for TCR Vbeta segments and 13 reverse primers for TCR Jbeta segments was used. The CDR3 region of rearranged TCR beta genes was amplified from genomic DNA by a multiplex PCR assay. Amplified TCR beta libraries were sequenced as 87-base-pair reads on the Illumina HiSeq System. Per the original workflow: Across the 666 repertoires, a later analysis counted 80 million or so unique TCR beta chains, approximately 12 million of which were shared by at least two donors. Raw reads were error-corrected and collapsed into unique sequences by a nearest-neighbor algorithm in which closely related sequences were merged to remove PCR and sequencing errors. To assign V, D and J gene segments, CDR3 sequences were aligned to IMGT reference sequences. For a sequence to be retained, at least a six-nucleotide match to both a V gene segment and a J gene segment was required. A rearrangement was called productive if the CDR3 had no stop codons and remained in frame with V and J, and every other rearrangement was called non-productive. Following IMGT convention, CDR3 was defined as the stretch from the second conserved V-encoded cysteine to the conserved J-encoded phenylalanine. The earlier analysis of about 560 of the donors excluded any sequence lacking an unambiguous match to a single V gene segment. In an earlier analysis of almost 600 of the donors, a V segment was called functional when productive rearrangements were above 56.7%, and segregating when the standard deviation between donors exceeded 5%. A statistical classification framework was built for diagnosing cytomegalovirus status from the catalog of TCR beta chain sequences. In a later analysis, V and J genes were assigned by comparing TCR nucleotide sequences against IMGT/GENE-DB human TR gene sequences. The TCRdist pipeline was used in a later analysis to assign CDR3 sequences and most-parsimonious VDJ recombination scenarios. A later analysis defined each TCR beta chain by its CDR3 amino acid sequence plus V-gene family, and excluded reads lacking a unique V-gene family. As a way to deal with suspected cross-contamination and a sequencing artifact, a later analysis dropped nearly 600 nucleotide sequences that were highly shared and had low generation probability. In a later analysis, a clonal expansion index for each public chain was calculated from normalized within-repertoire ranks of inferred template counts. A later analysis computed generation probabilities with a VDJ recombination model fitted to out-of-frame rearrangements, and checked the results against IGoR. A later analysis scored TCR-TCR, TCR-HLA and TCR-CMV co-occurrence with hypergeometric tests, applying a repertoire-size bias correction to TCR pairs. A later analysis estimated false discovery rates by permuting HLA or CMV assignments 20 times. A later analysis grouped co-occurring TCRs with DBSCAN, adding TCRdist sequence similarity when clustering within HLA-allele-positive subsets. Co-occurrence clustering excluded repertoires with fewer than 30,000 or more than 120,000 public chains, plus five with anomalous nucleotide sharing. Sourced from immuneACCESS, this table was stored by TCRdb with only in-frame sequences that have V and J called. A share of the clones is absent; for the studies checked, an unresolved V gene accounts for under half, and the remainder has no known explanation. V and J calls and clone size are given by that table; D and trimming were obtained from the DNA. The table for this sample lists around 120,000 clones; 60% to 85% of them were counted only once. Around 1.9% of the sample comes from the top ten.

As encoded in the germline V gene (reference sequence), CDR1 is MNHEY while CDR2 is SMNVEV. The V and J ends are trimmed by 3 bases and 7 bases, leaving 16 bases between them. The CDR3, cysteine through phenylalanine, is 15 amino acids long. Only the CDR3 DNA stays, 45 bases, in frame from base 1. This sequence was found in a woman aged 35 to 49 in good health and CMV-seronegative. The sample taken for sequencing was PBMCs. The chain couples TRBV27 to TRBJ2-1; TRBD1 is a possible D gene, resting on 5 matching bases. In nucleotide form, the sequence is TGTGCCAGCAGTTTTTTAGGGGCGAAGCGTAATGAGCAGTTCTTC. Its product reads: CASSFLGAKRNEQFF.